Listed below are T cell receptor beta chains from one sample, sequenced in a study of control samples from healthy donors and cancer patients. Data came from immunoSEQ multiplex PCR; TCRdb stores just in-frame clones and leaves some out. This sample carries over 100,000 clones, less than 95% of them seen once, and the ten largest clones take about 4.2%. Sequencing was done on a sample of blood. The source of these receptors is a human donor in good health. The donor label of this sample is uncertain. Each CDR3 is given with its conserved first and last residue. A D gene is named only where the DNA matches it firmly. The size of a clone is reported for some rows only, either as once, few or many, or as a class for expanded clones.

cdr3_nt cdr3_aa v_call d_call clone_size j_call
TGTGCCAGTAGTCCCAGCGGGGGGGTCACAGATACGCAGTATTTT CASSPSGGVTDTQYF TRBV19 TRBD2 - TRBJ2-3
TGTGCCAGTAGTCCCGGACAGGGGAGCTCCTATAATTCACCCCTCCACTTT CASSPGQGSSYNSPLHF TRBV19 TRBD1 - TRBJ1-6
TGTGCCAGCACCTCCGGGGCAGTTGGAACCTATAATTCACCCCTCCACTTT CASTSGAVGTYNSPLHF TRBV7-2 - - TRBJ1-6
TGTGCCAGCAGCTCAGGACGGGAATTTAATGAAAAACTGTTTTTT CASSSGREFNEKLFF TRBV5-4 - - TRBJ1-4
TGTGCCACCAGTGATGGGACAGCCTATGGCTACACCTTC CATSDGTAYGYTF TRBV24-1 TRBD1 - TRBJ1-2
TGCGCCAGCGCGTCAGAGAGGGCAAGCTTTAACTATGGCTACACCTTC CASASERASFNYGYTF TRBV5-1 - - TRBJ1-2
TGTGCCAGCAGCTTAAGGGCAGGTGGCACTGAAGCTTTCTTT CASSLRAGGTEAFF TRBV11-2 - - TRBJ1-1
TGTGCCAGTAGTATAGTGGGGAGTTCTAACTATGGCTACACCTTC CASSIVGSSNYGYTF TRBV19 - few TRBJ1-2
TGTGCCAGCAGCCCCTCCGCGGGGACAGGGAACACCGGGGAGCTGTTTTTT CASSPSAGTGNTGELFF TRBV11-3 TRBD1 - TRBJ2-2
TGCGCCAGCAGCTTGATGGAACAGACAAGGGGGCAGTATTTT CASSLMEQTRGQYF TRBV5-1 - - TRBJ2-3
TGCGCCAGCAGCCAAGATATCGGGGGGTTATACACCGGGGAGCTGTTTTTT CASSQDIGGLYTGELFF TRBV4-3 TRBD2 - TRBJ2-2
TGTGCCAGCAGTAATTGGGGGGCATACAATGAGCAGTTCTTC CASSNWGAYNEQFF TRBV27 - - TRBJ2-1
TGTGCCAGCAGCTTGTATCTAGCGGCCACCCCAGTCTACGAGCAGTACTTC CASSLYLAATPVYEQYF TRBV7-9 TRBD2 - TRBJ2-7
TGTGCCAGCCGTACAGGGGGAGGCGAAAAACTGTTTTTT CASRTGGGEKLFF TRBV28 TRBD1 - TRBJ1-4
TGTGCCAGCAGTTTCTGGGCCGGGGAGCTGTTTTTT CASSFWAGELFF TRBV25-1 - - TRBJ2-2
TGTGCCAGCAGCAGGGGGTATGGATACGAGCAGTACTTC CASSRGYGYEQYF TRBV12-3/TRBV12-4 TRBD1 - TRBJ2-7
TGCAGCGTCCCGGCGCCGCGGGGGGCAAATGAGCAGTTCTTC CSVPAPRGANEQFF TRBV29-1 TRBD2 few TRBJ2-1
TGTGCCAGCAGTTACGTACAGGGCGGTGGCTACACCTTC CASSYVQGGGYTF TRBV6-5 - - TRBJ1-2
TGTGCCAGCAGCCGCGGACAGGGGGCAGATACGCAGTATTTT CASSRGQGADTQYF TRBV11-2 TRBD1 - TRBJ2-3
TGTGCCAGTAGTCCAAAACGGGACCGGGACACAGATACGCAGTATTTT CASSPKRDRDTDTQYF TRBV19 - - TRBJ2-3
TGCGCCAGCAGCCTAGGTGTGAGCGGGAACAATGAGCAGTTCTTC CASSLGVSGNNEQFF TRBV10-2 TRBD2 - TRBJ2-1
TGTGCCAGCAGCTCCCTCAACACCGGGGAGCTGTTTTTT CASSSLNTGELFF TRBV7-6 - - TRBJ2-2
TGCCAAAGATGGGGGAGAGCTAACTATGGCTACACCTTC CQRWGRANYGYTF TRBV23-1 - once TRBJ1-2
TGTGCCAGCAGCTATGACAGGACCTCTAACTATGGCTACACCTTC CASSYDRTSNYGYTF TRBV11-1 - - TRBJ1-2
TGTGCCAGCAGTTACAGTCCGGGGGGTCCGAACACCGGGGAGCTGTTTTTT CASSYSPGGPNTGELFF TRBV6-2/TRBV6-3 TRBD2 once TRBJ2-2
TGTGCCAGCAGCCTTAAATGGGGACAGGGCGTCCCCGGGGAGCTGTTTTTT CASSLKWGQGVPGELFF TRBV3-1/TRBV3-2 TRBD1 - TRBJ2-2
TGTGCCAGCAGGGGGTCATCACCCCTCCACTTT CASRGSSPLHF TRBV2 - - TRBJ1-6
TGTGCCATCAGTGAGCCCGGGACAGGGTACACTGAAGCTTTCTTT CAISEPGTGYTEAFF TRBV10-3 TRBD1 - TRBJ1-1
TGCGCCAGCAGCTTGAATACAGGGAACACTGAAGCTTTCTTT CASSLNTGNTEAFF TRBV5-1 - - TRBJ1-1
TGTGCCAGCAGCCCGCTAAACCGGGACACCGGGGAGCTGTTTTTT CASSPLNRDTGELFF TRBV14 - - TRBJ2-2
TGTGCCAGCAGCTTGCGGGTGACTAGCGGTTCCTACAATGAGCAGTTCTTC CASSLRVTSGSYNEQFF TRBV5-4 TRBD2 once TRBJ2-1
TGTGCCAGCATAACTGGGGGAGATACAAACTATGGCTACACCTTC CASITGGDTNYGYTF TRBV28 - - TRBJ1-2
TGTGCCAGCAGGAGAGACTCCGGGACAGGGGTCCCAGGATCCTACGAGCAGTACTTC CASRRDSGTGVPGSYEQYF TRBV21-1 - few TRBJ2-7
TGTGCCAGCAACAAGGGGGGGGAGACCCAGTACTTC CASNKGGETQYF TRBV7-2 - - TRBJ2-5
TGTGCCAGCAGCTCTAGCCGTGGGGGCTTCTCTGGGGCCAACGTCCTGACTTTC CASSSSRGGFSGANVLTF TRBV5-4 - - TRBJ2-6
TGTGCCAGCAGCTTACGCGTCTACAATGAGCAGTTCTTC CASSLRVYNEQFF TRBV7-8 - - TRBJ2-1
TGTGCCAGCAGCCAAGGAGGGGGAGCGAACATTCAGTACTTC CASSQGGGANIQYF TRBV14 - once TRBJ2-4
TGTGCCAGCAGCCAGGTTCGCGGTGAGCAGTTCTTC CASSQVRGEQFF TRBV3-1/TRBV3-2 - - TRBJ2-1
TGTGCCAGCATCCGGGACAGGGCGTACAATGAGCAGTTCTTC CASIRDRAYNEQFF TRBV6-5 TRBD1 - TRBJ2-1
TGTGCTAGTGGTTTGGGGACAGGGACTGAAAAACTGTTTTTT CASGLGTGTEKLFF TRBV12-5 TRBD1 - TRBJ1-4
TGTGCCAGCAGCCCAACGGGGGGGCGGTACGAGCAGTACTTC CASSPTGGRYEQYF TRBV7-9 TRBD2 - TRBJ2-7
TGTGCCACCCTCGACCCAGGGGGCGGTGAAAAACTGTTTTTT CATLDPGGGEKLFF TRBV6-5 TRBD1 - TRBJ1-4
TGTGCCAGCAGCTTACTCGGGCAGGGCGCCCCTAGCTACGAGCAGTACTTC CASSLLGQGAPSYEQYF TRBV7-2 - - TRBJ2-7
TGTGCTAGTTTGGGCGATGTTCCGGATGAGCAGTTCTTC CASLGDVPDEQFF TRBV12-5 - - TRBJ2-1
TGTGCCAGCAGTCCTGAACAGGTTTCCGGGGAGCTGTTTTTT CASSPEQVSGELFF TRBV28 - - TRBJ2-2
TGTGCCAGCAGCTGGGGGCAGGGGAACACTGAAGCTTTCTTT CASSWGQGNTEAFF TRBV9 - few TRBJ1-1
TGTGCCAGCAGCTTAAGAGGCAGGGTCTCTGGGGCCAACGTCCTGACTTTC CASSLRGRVSGANVLTF TRBV11-2 - - TRBJ2-6
TGTGCCAGTAGCCCGATGACAGGGGCTGGAAACACCATATATTTT CASSPMTGAGNTIYF TRBV19 TRBD1 - TRBJ1-3
TGTGCCAGTAGTAAGAGGGTACATGGCTACACCTTC CASSKRVHGYTF TRBV19 - - TRBJ1-2
TGTGCCAGCAGCCAAGCGATGCAGACACCCCTCCACTTT CASSQAMQTPLHF TRBV3-1/TRBV3-2 - - TRBJ1-6
TGTGCCAGCAGGAAACAGGGAGTGGCGGAAAAACTGTTTTTT CASRKQGVAEKLFF TRBV27 - - TRBJ1-4
TGTGCCAGCAGCTTAGGAGGGTCAGCCGGGGAGCTGTTTTTT CASSLGGSAGELFF TRBV11-2 - - TRBJ2-2
TGTGCCAGTAGTCTCCGGGACGGACCTTTTAACTATGGCTACACCTTC CASSLRDGPFNYGYTF TRBV19 - once TRBJ1-2
TGCCCCCGGGGCAGGTCCGAGACCCAGTACTTC CPRGRSETQYF TRBV23-1 - - TRBJ2-5
TGTGCCAGCAGTTTTTTGGGGGTCGGAACTGAAGCTTTCTTT CASSFLGVGTEAFF TRBV27 - - TRBJ1-1
TGTGCCAGCAGGGAAGGGACGGAGAATGAAAAACTGTTTTTT CASREGTENEKLFF TRBV2 - - TRBJ1-4
TGTGCCAGCTCACCGACAGACACCATTGTCTATGGCTACACCTTC CASSPTDTIVYGYTF TRBV18 - - TRBJ1-2
TGTGCCAGCAGCTTAGGACAGGGGGGTTACGAGCAGTACTTC CASSLGQGGYEQYF TRBV7-2 TRBD1 - TRBJ2-7
TGCGCCAGCAGCCAAGATTCCTCGAGCACAGATACGCAGTATTTT CASSQDSSSTDTQYF TRBV4-3 - - TRBJ2-3